Shown below are 21 T cell receptor beta chains from a single sample sequenced in a study of blood T cell repertoires in COVID-19. Clones were sequenced by immunoSEQ multiplex PCR, and TCRdb holds only the in-frame ones, with some missing. This sample has 110,000 to 150,000 clones, with approximately 80% found just once. The sequenced material came from peripheral blood. These receptors all come from a woman in her 50s with acute or convalescent COVID-19.

The J gene is TRBJ2-3, the V gene TRBV7-2; the match to TRBD2 covers 12 bases. The trim removed 1 base at V and 6 bases at J, leaving 11 bases unmatched. Germline V gives CDR1 SGHTA, CDR2 FQGNSA. The CDR3 has 18 amino acids. CDR3 DNA: TGTGCCAGCAGCTTAGAGTCTAGCGGGGGGGCCGCGGACGATACGCAGTATTTT. This translates into CASSLESSGGAADDTQYF.

The V call is TRBV10-3, the J call TRBJ1-2, with 10 bases that match TRBD1. The CDR3 consists of 15 residues. V lost 5 bases, J lost 2 bases, and 5 bases stayed unmatched. Germline CDR1 ENHRY, CDR2 SYGVKD. CDR3 amino acids: CAISRGQGENYGYTF. The CDR3 nucleotides are TGTGCCATCAGTCGTGGACAGGGGGAAAACTATGGCTACACCTTC.

The chain employs TRBV5-6 and TRBJ1-4, with 9 bases aligning to TRBD1. Germline CDR1 and CDR2: SGHDT and YYEEEE. Trimming cost V 0 bases and J 0 bases; bases outside gene matches: 9. The CDR3 has 19 residues. The CDR3, as DNA: TGTGCCAGCAGCTTGGCGACAGGGGGATGGTTTGCAACTAATGAAAAACTGTTTTTT. It yields the protein CASSLATGGWFATNEKLFF. The full variable domain, in which reference TRBV5-6 and TRBJ1-4 provide the parts outside the CDR3, is DAGVTQSPTHLIKTRGQQVTLRCSPKSGHDTVSWYQQALGQGPQFIFQYYEEEERQRGNFPDRFSGHQFPNYSSELNVNALLLGDSALYLCASSLATGGWFATNEKLFFGSGTQLSVL.

CDR3 amino acids: CASSVSPSHRGSPGPQHF. The DNA of the CDR3 is TGTGCCAGCAGTGTTTCTCCATCCCACAGGGGCAGCCCCGGGCCCCAGCATTTT. The rearrangement uses TRBV28 and TRBJ1-5, with 7 nucleotides matching TRBD1. J was trimmed by 9 bases and V by 5 bases; bases with no gene match: 22. CDR3 length: 18 residues. CDR1 MDHEN and CDR2 SYDVKM come from the germline V gene.

The V call is TRBV6-2 or TRBV6-3, the J call TRBJ1-5; TRBD1 agrees at 8 bases. The CDR3 extends over 14 amino acids. V shed 4 bases and J 7 bases; nucleotides not matched to a gene: 6. Per germline, CDR1 MNHEY and CDR2 SVGEGT. The CDR3 here is CASSWTGSGQPQHF. DNA of the CDR3: TGTGCCAGCAGTTGGACAGGGTCGGGCCAGCCCCAGCATTTT.

The rearrangement links TRBV9 to TRBJ1-5, with a tentative D call TRBD1 (5 bases). The germline V gene has CDR1 SGDLS and CDR2 YYNGEE. V was pared by 3 bases and J by 5 bases, with 12 bases between. The CDR3 spans 14 residues. The CDR3 here is CASSAGRGDQPQHF. The CDR3 DNA reads as TGTGCCAGCAGCGCAGGGCGAGGTGATCAGCCCCAGCATTTT.

The chain employs TRBV7-3 and TRBJ2-3, with 7 bases identical to TRBD1. CDR3 length equals 14 residues. Germline trimming cut 5 bases from V and 0 bases from J; bases unmatched to any gene: 2. CDR1 is SGHTA, CDR2 FQGTGA, per germline. As DNA, the CDR3 is TGTGCCAGCAGCGGACAGGCGAGCACAGATACGCAGTATTTT. It is translated as CASSGQASTDTQYF.

This clone was found a few times. V usage is TRBV12-3 or TRBV12-4 and J usage is TRBJ1-1; 7 bases are a match to TRBD1. CDR3 length: 12 residues. V dropped 7 bases and J dropped 4; count of bases not matched to a gene: 3. The CDR3 reads CASTQGGTEAFF. The CDR3 DNA sequence: TGTGCCAGCACCCAGGGGGGCACTGAAGCTTTCTTT.

J is TRBJ2-1 and V is TRBV7-9; 9 nucleotides match TRBD1. Losses at the gene ends were 3 bases for V and 5 bases for J; bases not matched to a gene: 8. Germline-derived CDR1 and CDR2 are SEHNR and FQNEAQ (reference sequence). This CDR3 is built from 16 residues. The CDR3 DNA is TGTGCCAGCAGCTTTGGTCCGGGACAGGGAGACAATGAGCAGTTCTTC. This sequence encodes CASSFGPGQGDNEQFF.

This chain connects TRBV4-1 to TRBJ2-5; the match to TRBD2 covers 13 bases. The trim removed 1 base at V and 5 bases at J, leaving 13 bases unmatched. Germline-derived CDR1 and CDR2 are MGHRA and YSYEKL. There are 19 residues in the CDR3. Here the CDR3 reads CASSQAGTSGEDPFETQYF. The DNA of the CDR3 is TGCGCCAGCAGCCAAGCCGGGACTAGCGGGGAAGACCCGTTTGAGACCCAGTACTTC.

This clone showed up just once. The chain links TRBV3-1 (or the pseudogene TRBV3-2) to TRBJ1-1; D is ambiguous. The V gene's germline CDR1 is LGHDT and CDR2 YNNKEL (reference sequence). Deletions cut 8 bases from V and 3 bases from J, with 7 bases between. This CDR3 contains 11 residues. CDR3: CASGSYTEAFF. CDR3 nucleotide sequence: TGTGCCAGCGGGAGTTACACTGAAGCTTTCTTT.

The chain combines TRBV11-2 with TRBJ1-6, with a tentative D call TRBD1 (6 bases). The germline gives CDR1 SGHAT, CDR2 FQNNGV. This CDR3 is built from 18 residues. Trimming cost V 0 bases and J 4 bases, with 16 bases left between them. The CDR3 reads CASSLDGRGGRYNSPLHF. The CDR3 DNA follows: TGTGCCAGCAGCTTAGATGGGAGGGGGGGTAGATATAATTCACCCCTCCACTTT.

This clone has just a few counts. The V and J genes are TRBV27 and TRBJ1-1; TRBD1 matches 9 bases. V dropped 2 bases and J dropped 0; count of bases not matched to a gene: 4. Looked up from germline, CDR1 is MNHEY and CDR2 is SMNVEV (reference sequence). CDR3 size: 16 residues. In DNA form, the CDR3 reads TGTGCCAGCAGTTTAGGTGGGACAGGGATGAACACTGAAGCTTTCTTT. It is translated as CASSLGGTGMNTEAFF.

This chain connects TRBV19 to TRBJ1-2; 7 nucleotides match TRBD1. CDR1 and CDR2 (germline): LNHDA, SQIVND (reference sequence). The junction had 5 bases not matched to a gene; V was cut back by 1 base and J by 3 bases. The CDR3 covers 15 residues. The CDR3 region has the DNA TGTGCCAGTAGTATAGTACCACAGGGGCACTATGGCTACACCTTC. Its translation is CASSIVPQGHYGYTF.

The V gene is TRBV18, the J gene TRBJ1-2; 7 bases map to TRBD1. CDR1 and CDR2 (germline): KGHSH, LQKENI. With V trimmed by 3 bases and J by 8 bases, 9 bases remained unmatched. The CDR3 has 14 residues. CDR3 bases: TGTGCCAGCTCACCGGGTTTTCAGGGGGACGGCTACACCTTC. Its translation is CASSPGFQGDGYTF.

This clone was recorded only once. The chain has TRBV25-1 and TRBJ1-2; D unresolved. Trimming took 10 bases from V and 3 from J, leaving 12 bases between them. CDR1 and CDR2 from the germline V gene are MGHDK and SYGVNS. This CDR3 spans 12 amino acids. The CDR3 DNA follows: TGTGCCACCGCGGCCGCTGACTATGGCTACACCTTC. Residues: CATAAADYGYTF.

The chain combines TRBV6-5 with TRBJ2-7; perhaps TRBD1 as D (6 bases). Germline V gene data show CDR1 as MNHEY and CDR2 as SVGAGI. CDR3 length: 14 residues. The ends were cut back, 7 bases at V and 2 bases at J, with 15 bases in the middle. This CDR3 reads CASTVDRPPYEQYF. The CDR3 nucleotides read TGTGCCAGCACCGTCGACAGGCCTCCCTACGAGCAGTACTTC.

This chain uses TRBV2 with TRBJ1-1; unclear D gene. Germline V lookup: CDR1 SNHLY, CDR2 FYNNEI. Trimming removed 5 bases from V and 6 bases from J, with 13 bases in between. The CDR3 totals 13 residues. CDR3 in amino acids: CASSPILNSEAFF. The CDR3 region has the DNA TGTGCCAGCAGTCCTATACTCAACTCTGAAGCTTTCTTT.

The gene calls are TRBV5-1 and TRBJ2-5; 11 nucleotides agree with TRBD2. The CDR3 is 16 residues long. V gave up 0 bases and J gave up 4 bases; unmatched junction bases: 5. The germline V gene encodes CDR1 SGHRS and CDR2 YFSETQ. The chain's CDR3 is CASSLALAGGGETQYF. As DNA, the CDR3 is TGCGCCAGCAGCTTGGCGCTAGCGGGGGGTGGAGAGACCCAGTACTTC.

The chain is built from TRBV10-3 and TRBJ1-2; TRBD1 agrees at 8 bases. The length of the CDR3 is 13 residues. The germline V gene encodes CDR1 ENHRY and CDR2 SYGVKD. Trimming cost V 5 bases and J 3 bases; bases outside gene matches: 2. CDR3 nucleotide sequence: TGTGCCATCAGTACGACAGGGGACTATGGCTACACCTTC. Translation: CAISTTGDYGYTF.

A few counts support this clone. The V and J genes are TRBV7-2 and TRBJ2-7, with D perhaps matching TRBD2 (6 bases). Per the germline V gene, CDR1 is SGHTA and CDR2 is FQGNSA. V lost 4 bases and J 5 bases, leaving 6 bases between the germline ends. The CDR3 totals 11 residues. CDR3 DNA sequence: TGTGCCAGCAGCTGGAGGGACGAGCAGTACTTC. Translating it yields CASSWRDEQYF.